These 9 T cell receptor beta chains came from one sample sequenced in a study of early T cells in non-severe SARS-CoV-2 infection. Each CDR3 protein gets one entry after TCRdb re-called the 5' RACE reads with MiXCR. The top ten clones hold less than 4.5% of a sample with around 60,000 distinct CDR3 sequences, around 12% of them seen once. The source material was whole blood. Receptors originate from an adult who was a healthcare worker with PCR-confirmed SARS-CoV-2 infection or an uninfected control (not recorded which).

There are many counts of this clonotype. The chain is built from TRBV4-1 and TRBJ2-6; perhaps D is TRBD1 or TRBD2 (7 bases each). Between the trimmed V and J ends, which lost 3 bases and 0 bases, there was a span of 12 bases. Germline V lookup: CDR1 MGHRA, CDR2 YSYEKL. The CDR3 consists of 17 residues. The chain's CDR3 is CASSHPGGASGANVLTF. As DNA, the CDR3 is TGCGCCAGCAGCCACCCAGGGGGGGCCTCTGGGGCCAACGTCCTGACTTTC.

The J gene is TRBJ2-1, the V gene TRBV5-4; no firm D call. The CDR3 runs to 11 residues. Germline-derived CDR1 and CDR2 are SGHNT and YYREEE (reference sequence). V was shortened by 4 bases and J by 7 bases, with 6 bases between the two germline ends. CDR3 loop: CASSNTNEQFF. DNA for the CDR3: TGTGCCAGCAGCAATACGAATGAGCAGTTCTTC.

This clonotype has just a few counts. V is TRBV5-1 and J is TRBJ1-2, with D possibly matching TRBD1 (6 bases). Germline V gene sequence: CDR1 SGHRS, CDR2 YFSETQ. This CDR3 is built from 14 residues. Trimming stripped 4 bases from V and 7 bases from J, with 17 bases between. The CDR3 protein is CASSPPGGDRGYTF. The CDR3 DNA follows: TGCGCCAGCAGCCCCCCGGGGGGCGACCGTGGCTACACCTTC.

This clonotype was recorded a few times. The rearrangement uses TRBV21-1 and TRBJ2-1; TRBD1, the table's D call, lacks a check against the DNA. TRBV21-1 is given as a pseudogene. The length of the CDR3 is 20 residues. The CDR3 protein is CASTQRKSLGGAVSYNEQFF. For the CDR3, the DNA is TGTGCCAGCACCCAACGCAAAAGCCTGGGGGGGGCCGTCTCCTACAATGAGCAGTTCTTC.

The genes are TRBV7-8 and TRBJ2-6; the D is unclear. Germline V gives CDR1 SGHVS, CDR2 FQNEAQ. Trimming removed 5 bases from V and 0 bases from J, with 14 bases in between. There are 17 residues in the CDR3. This CDR3 reads CASSPPHQSSGANVLTF. CDR3 sequence (DNA): TGTGCCAGCAGCCCCCCCCACCAATCCTCTGGGGCCAACGTCCTGACTTTC.

On this clonotype: A much larger clone lies one base from this, so it may be a read error. For the CDR3, the DNA is TGTGCCAGCAGTTACTCGTCCCAGGGGGTCGGAGGTGAAGCTTTCTTT. This translates into CASSYSSQGVGGEAFF. This sequence joins TRBV6-6 and TRBJ1-1, with 7 bases identical to TRBD1. CDR1 is MNHNY, CDR2 SVGAGI, per germline (reference sequence). The J segment lost 7 bases and the V segment lost 0 bases, leaving 11 bases of the junction unmatched. The CDR3 has 16 amino acids.

This rearrangement joins TRBV7-2 to TRBJ2-3; 7 bases agree with TRBD2. The V gene's germline CDR1 is SGHTA and CDR2 FQGNSA. This CDR3 comprises 15 residues. V trimming: 5 bases; J trimming: 0 bases; junction bases outside the gene matches: 5. The CDR3 coding sequence is TGTGCCAGCAGCCCCAGCGGGACGAGCACAGATACGCAGTATTTT. Translated, it gives CASSPSGTSTDTQYF.

In this sample, this clonotype turned up many times. This rearrangement joins TRBV24-1 to TRBJ2-3, with 8 bases lining up with TRBD1. The V gene end was trimmed by 10 bases and the J gene end by 3 bases; junction bases not matched to a gene: 8. Germline CDR1 KGHDR, CDR2 SFDVKD. The CDR3 consists of 14 residues. CDR3 sequence: CATPDRVQTDTQYF. Here the CDR3 DNA reads TGTGCCACACCGGACAGGGTTCAGACAGATACGCAGTATTTT.

The chain carries TRBV6-6 and TRBJ2-7, with D possibly being TRBD2 (6 bases). The germline CDR1 and CDR2 sequences are MNHNY and SVGAGI (reference sequence). This CDR3 has 13 residues. V lost 2 bases to trimming and J lost 7 bases, with 12 bases between them. The CDR3 spells CASSYQSGGEQYF. CDR3 sequence (DNA): TGTGCCAGCAGTTACCAGAGCGGAGGGGAGCAGTACTTC.